Listed here are 7 T cell receptor beta chains from one sample, sequenced in a study of cytomegalovirus exposure and HLA in healthy donors (dated by TCRdb to about 2017). Library prep was done by the immunoSEQ multiplex PCR assay. For the multiplex PCR, a mixture combining 60 forward primers for TCR Vbeta segments and 13 reverse primers for TCR Jbeta segments was used. Here the immuneACCESS table is served through TCRdb, limited to in-frame sequences with V and J called. Missing clones are a known gap in these copies; in checked studies unresolved V genes cover under half, and the rest lacks a known reason. This sample has about 150,000 clones in its table, and roughly 79% of those were observed once. 1.5% to 1.8% of the sample goes to the ten largest clones. Sequencing was performed on PBMCs. The receptors shown here come from a middle-aged man in good health and CMV-seronegative.

The chain joins TRBV19 to TRBJ2-5; 8 bases map to TRBD1. The germline CDR1 and CDR2 sequences are LNHDA and SQIVND (reference sequence). The CDR3 extends over 14 amino acids. Germline trimming cut 4 bases from V and 1 base from J; bases unmatched to any gene: 2. The CDR3 is CASSRDRSQETQYF. CDR3 sequence (DNA): TGTGCCAGTAGTAGGGACAGGAGCCAAGAGACCCAGTACTTC.

This clone came up once. The chain recombines TRBV19 with TRBJ2-3; 10 nucleotides agree with TRBD1. Germline CDR1 is LNHDA and CDR2 is SQIVND (reference sequence). Losses at the gene ends were 8 bases for V and 4 bases for J; bases not matched to a gene: 6. This CDR3 comprises 14 residues. CDR3 loop: CASDTGQGSDTQYF. As DNA, the CDR3 is TGTGCCAGTGACACGGGACAGGGGTCAGATACGCAGTATTTT.

This chain uses TRBV30 with TRBJ2-3, with 8 nucleotides matching TRBD2. This CDR3 has 15 amino acids. Germline V gene data show CDR1 as GTSNPN and CDR2 as SVGIG (reference sequence). V trimming: 0 bases; J trimming: 3 bases; junction bases outside the gene matches: 5. The CDR3: CAWSVTGGNTDTQYF. In DNA form, the CDR3 reads TGTGCCTGGAGTGTAACGGGAGGGAATACAGATACGCAGTATTTT.

The chain carries TRBV6-5 and TRBJ2-1; possibly TRBD1 for D (5 bases). This CDR3 has 13 amino acids. From germline, CDR1 is MNHEY and CDR2 SVGAGI. V lost 0 bases to trimming and J lost 9 bases, with 9 bases between them. The CDR3 DNA reads as TGTGCCAGCAGTTACTCGACAGCGCTTGAGCAGTTCTTC. It yields the protein CASSYSTALEQFF.

V is TRBV9 and J is TRBJ2-4; 13 bases are shared with TRBD2. This CDR3 contains 17 residues. The germline V gene encodes CDR1 SGDLS and CDR2 YYNGEE. With V trimmed by 9 bases and J by 5 bases, 14 bases remained unmatched. Written as DNA, the CDR3 is TGTGCCAATCGGACTAGCGGGAGCCCCCGGGGGGAAAACATTCAGTACTTC. Translating it yields CANRTSGSPRGENIQYF.

The chain links TRBV5-1 to TRBJ2-1, with 7 nucleotides matching TRBD2. V shed 1 base and J 7 bases; nucleotides not matched to a gene: 17. Germline V gene sequence: CDR1 SGHRS, CDR2 YFSETQ. The CDR3 length is 18 residues. CDR3 in DNA: TGCGCCAGCAGCTTGTTAGAGGCAGCGGGAATATTGGGGAATGAGCAGTTCTTC. Protein: CASSLLEAAGILGNEQFF.

The chain uses TRBV11-1 and TRBJ2-2; 10 nucleotides line up with TRBD1. The germline gives CDR1 SGHAT, CDR2 FQDESV (reference sequence). The CDR3 totals 18 residues. V was pared by 4 bases and J by 2 bases, with 10 bases of the junction left unmatched. CDR3 in amino acids: CASSWGQGTGVNTGELFF. The CDR3 coding sequence is TGTGCCAGCAGCTGGGGACAGGGGACCGGGGTAAACACCGGGGAGCTGTTTTTT.